Each of the 17 T cell receptor beta chains below was sequenced from the same sample in a study of regulatory T cells in long-lasting Graves disease. Researchers made TCR beta libraries by using iRepertoire HTBI primers and running Arm-PCR on CDR3 regions. TCRdb re-derived calls from the multiplex PCR reads in MiXCR, one entry per CDR3 protein. Of hundreds of thousands of distinct CDR3 sequences in the sample, around 15% were seen once. The sample's time point: newly diagnosed GD, antithyroid drugs for less than 3 months. The TCR library was prepared using RNA isolated from PBMCs. This sample was shared with a second study, whose subject was T cells in Graves' hyperthyroidism and ophthalmopathy.

The sample here was peripheral blood mononuclear cells (PBMCs), taken at new diagnosis, from a patient treated with antithyroid drugs. Source of these receptors: a man aged 40-55 years with Graves disease.

This clonotype was counted only a few times. The chain carries TRBV4-2 and TRBJ1-1, with D unclear. The CDR3 covers 14 residues. V lost 4 bases and J 3 bases, leaving 12 bases between the germline ends. The germline gives CDR1 LGHNA, CDR2 YNFKEQ. The CDR3 here is CASSLNHRDTEAFF. The CDR3 region has the DNA TGTGCCAGCAGCCTAAATCACCGGGACACTGAAGCTTTCTTT.

The sample holds many counts of this clonotype. The CDR3 bases are TGTGCCTGGCGGACGGACATGAACACTGAAGCTTTCTTT. This translates into CAWRTDMNTEAFF. The chain recombines TRBV11-2 with TRBJ1-1, with D possibly matching TRBD1 (5 bases). Trimming stripped 11 bases from V and 0 bases from J, with 13 bases between. Germline CDR1 is SGHAT and CDR2 is FQNNGV. The CDR3 length is 13 residues.

The V call is TRBV9, the J call TRBJ2-5; tentatively, D is TRBD1 (6 bases). Germline V gene lookup returns CDR1 SGDLS and CDR2 YYNGEE. Trimming removed 3 bases from V and 0 bases from J, with 9 bases in between. CDR3 length: 14 amino acids. The CDR3 loop is CASSGTGNQETQYF. Written as DNA, the CDR3 is TGTGCCAGCAGCGGTACAGGGAACCAAGAGACCCAGTACTTC.

V and J are TRBV28 and TRBJ1-2, with D unresolved. This CDR3 has 13 amino acids. CDR1 and CDR2 (germline): MDHEN, SYDVKM. V lost 4 bases and J 4 bases, leaving 10 bases between the germline ends. The CDR3 here is CASSYVPSYGYTF. The CDR3 nucleotides are TGTGCCAGCAGTTATGTCCCAAGCTATGGCTACACCTTC.

This clonotype was observed many times. The V gene is TRBV6-4, the J gene TRBJ2-3; the D gene is possibly TRBD1 (5 bases). V lost 0 bases, J lost 6 bases, and 13 bases lay in between. The CDR3 has 15 residues. CDR1 is MRHNA and CDR2 is SNTAGT in the germline V gene. CDR3 nucleotides: TGTGCCAGCAGTGACTCGGGGCAGGGTTCCGATACGCAGTATTTT. Its translation: CASSDSGQGSDTQYF.

The sample holds many counts of this clonotype. The chain couples TRBV28 to TRBJ1-2; TRBD1 matches 10 bases. This CDR3 spans 14 amino acids. Germline V CDR1 and CDR2: MDHEN, SYDVKM. Trimming at V came to 3 bases and at J to 4 bases, leaving 2 bases not matched to a gene. This chain's CDR3 is CASSFGTGAYGYTF. As DNA, the CDR3 is TGTGCCAGCAGTTTCGGGACAGGGGCCTATGGCTACACCTTC.

To note about this clonotype: It is likely a read error: a sequence one base away is far more abundant. The chain is built from TRBV7-2 and TRBJ2-3; possibly TRBD2 for D (6 bases). The J call is uncertain, as TRBJ2-7 better fits the DNA end. Per germline, CDR1 SGHTA and CDR2 FQGNSA. This CDR3 has 13 residues. CDR3 protein: CASSTRGSYEQYF. Here the CDR3 DNA reads TGTGCCAGCAGCACCCGGGGGAGCTACGAGCAGTACTTC.

This clonotype showed up just a few times. The V gene is TRBV13, the J gene TRBJ1-4; D ambiguous. Looked up from germline, CDR1 is PRHDT and CDR2 is FYEKMQ (reference sequence). V was clipped by 5 bases and J by 4 bases, with 11 bases between them. The CDR3 sequence is 14 residues long. CDR3 region: CASSVGRYNEKLFF. The CDR3 DNA reads as TGTGCCAGCAGCGTCGGACGGTATAATGAAAAACTGTTTTTT.

The rearrangement uses TRBV29-1 and TRBJ2-7; D unresolved. Germline loops: CDR1 SQVTM, CDR2 ANQGSEA. V was clipped by 4 bases and J by 6 bases, with 10 bases between them. CDR3 length: 11 amino acids. CDR3 sequence: CSVGEVAEQYF. The CDR3, as DNA: TGCAGCGTTGGGGAAGTCGCCGAGCAGTACTTC.

This chain uses TRBV25-1 with TRBJ2-5, with D perhaps matching TRBD1 (6 bases). Trimming cost V 3 bases and J 5 bases, with 13 bases left between them. Germline V CDR1 and CDR2: MGHDK, SYGVNS. The CDR3 extends over 14 amino acids. CDR3 loop: CASSDPGVRETQYF. The CDR3 coding sequence is TGTGCCAGCAGTGACCCAGGGGTCCGGGAGACCCAGTACTTC.

The chain combines TRBV6-4 with TRBJ1-4; D is perhaps TRBD1 (5 bases). The V end lost 10 bases, the J end lost 4 bases, and 13 bases lay between the germline ends. The CDR3 loop spans 13 amino acids. Germline-derived CDR1 and CDR2 are MRHNA and SNTAGT. The CDR3 protein is CAIPGPCNEKLFF. CDR3 DNA sequence: TGTGCCATCCCGGGACCTTGTAATGAAAAACTGTTTTTT.

This clonotype came up many times. One junction end does not reproduce the germline sequence, and a read error may be involved. The CDR3 nucleotides read TGCGCCAGCAGCCAAGGCCTAGCAGATACGCAGTATTTT. It codes for CASSQGLADTQYF. The chain uses TRBV14 and TRBJ2-3, with D uncertain. This CDR3 is built from 13 residues. Germline CDR1 is SGHDN and CDR2 is FVKESK.

DNA for the CDR3: TGTGCCACCAGTGGCCGGGGACGAAACTATGGCTACACCTTC. Protein sequence: CATSGRGRNYGYTF. The chain recombines TRBV24-1 with TRBJ1-2, with TRBD1 as a possible D gene (5 bases). CDR3 length equals 14 residues. The ends were cut back, 5 bases at V and 2 bases at J, with 11 bases in the middle. CDR1 is KGHDR and CDR2 is SFDVKD in the germline V gene.

The rearrangement joins TRBV2 to TRBJ1-1; no reliable D call. The CDR3 is 16 amino acids. Germline V lookup: CDR1 SNHLY, CDR2 FYNNEI. V was shortened by 8 bases and J by 3 bases, with 22 bases between the two germline ends. The CDR3 loop is CASRQAPVCVDTEAFF. In nucleotides, the CDR3 is TGTGCCAGCCGGCAGGCCCCGGTGTGCGTGGACACTGAAGCTTTCTTT.

There are many counts of this clonotype. The V gene is TRBV28, the J gene TRBJ2-3, with D possibly being TRBD2 (6 bases). In germline, CDR1 is MDHEN, CDR2 SYDVKM. V was trimmed by 5 bases and J by 4 bases, leaving 19 bases between them. This CDR3 is 16 amino acids long. The DNA of the CDR3 is TGTGCCAGCAGTGGGATTTCCGGGCGGAGGGCAGATACGCAGTATTTT. This sequence encodes CASSGISGRRADTQYF.

This clonotype has just one count. V gene TRBV7-2 combines with J gene TRBJ1-5, with D possibly TRBD1 on 6 matching bases. V gave up 0 bases and J gave up 7 bases, with 13 bases separating them. Per the germline V gene, CDR1 is SGHTA and CDR2 is FQGNSA. The CDR3 extends over 15 amino acids. The CDR3 sequence is CASSLAQGYGQPQHF. The CDR3 bases are TGTGCCAGCAGCTTAGCACAGGGTTACGGCCAGCCCCAGCATTTT.

The chain combines TRBV20-1 with TRBJ2-6; D not resolved. Per the germline V gene, CDR1 is DFQATT and CDR2 is SNEGSKA (reference sequence). The CDR3 is 14 residues long. The V gene lost 3 bases and the J gene lost 3 bases, with 9 bases spanning the gap. The CDR3 spells CSASSGRGANVLTF. DNA for the CDR3: TGCAGTGCTAGTAGTGGGCGTGGGGCCAACGTCCTGACTTTC.